This T cell receptor beta chain was sequenced during a study of blood T cell repertoires in COVID-19. Study-wide background: The cDNA or gDNA used as material had been derived from T cells, B-cell-depleted T cells, or PBMCs.

Authors' analysis steps: Reference gene primer amplification in the assay estimated nucleated cell counts. The table came from immunoSEQ multiplex PCR; TCRdb's copy has only in-frame clones and leaves some out. The V and J calls and clone size were taken over from that table, and D and trimming were inferred from the DNA. Of some 160,000 clones in the sample, about 83% are singletons; the top ten hold 2.5% to 3%. Seattle's enrolled individuals joined amid active infection and were then monitored longitudinally. Material for sequencing was peripheral blood. This clonotype originated in a woman older than 75 with COVID-19, enrolled during active disease.

CDR3 sequence: CASSPQAGTEAFF. The CDR3 nucleotides are TGTGCCAGCAGCCCCCAGGCGGGCACTGAAGCTTTCTTT. The chain employs TRBV11-2 and TRBJ1-1; D ambiguous. The ends were cut back, 5 bases at V and 4 bases at J, with 11 bases in the middle. This CDR3 has 13 residues. Germline V gene lookup returns CDR1 SGHAT and CDR2 FQNNGV. Complete variable domain (other parts from reference TRBV11-2 and TRBJ1-1): EAGVAQSPRYKIIEKRQSVAFWCNPISGHATLYWYQQILGQGPKLLIQFQNNGVVDDSQLPKDRFSAERLKGVDSTLKIQPAKLEDSAVYLCASSPQAGTEAFFGQGTRLTVV.